One and the same sample provided the 30 T cell receptor beta chains below, sequenced in a study of blood T cell repertoires in COVID-19. Produced via immunoSEQ multiplex PCR; TCRdb's table is partial and in-frame only. The sample includes approximately 200,000 clones, less than 85% of them seen just once. Source material: peripheral blood. These receptors were collected from a woman older than 75 with COVID-19, enrolled during active disease.

V gene TRBV18 combines with J gene TRBJ2-1; no reliable D call. CDR1 KGHSH and CDR2 LQKENI come from the germline V gene. This CDR3 contains 13 residues. Trimming cost V 5 bases and J 6 bases, with 11 bases left between them. This CDR3 reads CASSINYANEQFF. The CDR3 bases are TGTGCCAGCTCAATCAACTACGCCAATGAGCAGTTCTTC.

With respect to this clone: Other DNA sequences from this sample encode an identical CDR3 as well. CDR3 in DNA: TGTGCCAGCAGCTTGGGGCTCGCTGGAGAGACCCAGTACTTC. Translating it yields CASSLGLAGETQYF. V and J are TRBV5-4 and TRBJ2-5; D is unresolved. Per germline, CDR1 SGHNT and CDR2 YYREEE (reference sequence). V was shortened by 0 bases and J by 4 bases, with 10 bases between the two germline ends. The CDR3 has 14 residues. Full variable domain (outside the CDR3, taken from reference TRBV5-4 and TRBJ2-5): ETGVTQSPTHLIKTRGQQVTLRCSSQSGHNTVSWYQQALGQGPQFIFQYYREEENGRGNFPPRFSGLQFPNYSSELNVNALELDDSALYLCASSLGLAGETQYFGPGTRLLVL.

This clone was found a few times. This chain connects TRBV11-2 to TRBJ1-2; 8 bases agree with TRBD1. Trimming cost V 6 bases and J 4 bases; bases outside gene matches: 4. The CDR3 covers 13 residues. Germline V gene data show CDR1 as SGHAT and CDR2 as FQNNGV. CDR3 loop: CASSPGQGYGYTF. CDR3 in DNA: TGTGCCAGCAGTCCTGGACAGGGCTATGGCTACACCTTC.

This rearrangement joins TRBV28 to TRBJ2-1; D is possibly TRBD1 (5 bases). There are 18 residues in the CDR3. Germline values: CDR1 MDHEN, CDR2 SYDVKM. Trimming removed 4 bases from V and 0 bases from J, with 19 bases in between. The CDR3 DNA is TGTGCCAGCAGTTCGGTCTTACAGGTCATCAGCTCCTACAATGAGCAGTTCTTC. This gives the protein CASSSVLQVISSYNEQFF.

This CDR3 is CASSPRTGAWELFF. CDR3 DNA: TGTGCCAGCAGCCCTCGCACAGGGGCATGGGAGCTGTTTTTT. The chain couples TRBV3-1 (or the pseudogene TRBV3-2) to TRBJ2-2; 7 nucleotides agree with TRBD1. The V and J ends lost 4 bases and 9 bases, in that order; junction bases with no gene match: 8. Germline CDR1 LGHDT, CDR2 YNNKEL (reference sequence). The CDR3 contains 14 residues.

The V call is TRBV11-2, the J call TRBJ2-1; no firm D call. Trimming took off 0 bases at V and 4 bases at J, with 7 bases between the two ends. CDR1 is SGHAT, CDR2 FQNNGV, per germline. CDR3 length equals 14 residues. CDR3 residues: CASSLDGRYNEQFF. As DNA, the CDR3 is TGTGCCAGCAGCTTAGATGGCAGGTACAATGAGCAGTTCTTC.

J is TRBJ1-4 and V is TRBV5-1, with D uncertain. V lost 0 bases to trimming and J lost 7 bases, with 13 bases between them. Germline V gives CDR1 SGHRS, CDR2 YFSETQ. The CDR3 is 15 residues long. CDR3 amino acids: CASSLAVQTSEKLFF. The CDR3 DNA is TGCGCCAGCAGCTTGGCTGTCCAAACGAGTGAAAAACTGTTTTTT. Drawing the rest from reference TRBV5-1 and TRBJ1-4, the complete variable domain is KAGVTQTPRYLIKTRGQQVTLSCSPISGHRSVSWYQQTPGQGLQFLFEYFSETQRNKGNFPGRFSGRQFSNSRSEMNVSTLELGDSALYLCASSLAVQTSEKLFFGSGTQLSVL.

The V and J genes are TRBV19 and TRBJ2-5, with a weak D call TRBD1 (6 bases). V lost 5 bases to trimming and J lost 4 bases, with 14 bases between them. The CDR3 covers 14 residues. Germline V gene sequence: CDR1 LNHDA, CDR2 SQIVND (reference sequence). The chain's CDR3 is CASSQQGGRETQYF. DNA of the CDR3: TGTGCCAGTAGTCAACAGGGTGGGCGAGAGACCCAGTACTTC.

This clone has more than one count but fewer than ten. The chain combines TRBV9 with TRBJ2-1; tentatively, D is TRBD2 (7 bases). The germline CDR1 and CDR2 sequences are SGDLS and YYNGEE. The CDR3 has 14 amino acids. Trimming removed 4 bases at V and 10 bases at J, with 18 bases between. DNA for the CDR3: TGTGCCAGCAGCCCAGGGACACGGGGGGTGGAGCAGTTCTTC. Translating it yields CASSPGTRGVEQFF.

This chain uses TRBV5-1 with TRBJ1-2; 7 bases align to TRBD1. The germline V gene has CDR1 SGHRS and CDR2 YFSETQ. The CDR3 totals 15 residues. The ends lost 0 bases at V and 3 bases at J; junction bases unmatched: 5. This chain's CDR3 is CASSLGSDRHYGYTF. The DNA of the CDR3 is TGCGCCAGCAGCTTGGGTTCGGACAGGCACTATGGCTACACCTTC.

There are a few counts of this clone. In nucleotides, the CDR3 is TGTGCCAGCAGTTTTGGGCAGGGGAATCAGCCCCAGCATTTT. It specifies CASSFGQGNQPQHF. The genes are TRBV28 and TRBJ1-5; TRBD1 is a possible D gene (6 bases). The CDR3 runs to 14 residues. V lost 3 bases and J 4 bases, leaving 10 bases between the germline ends. Germline V gene lookup returns CDR1 MDHEN and CDR2 SYDVKM.

CDR3 residues: CASRETPDNEQFF. In nucleotides, the CDR3 is TGCGCCAGCAGGGAGACCCCCGACAATGAGCAGTTCTTC. The rearrangement links TRBV5-1 to TRBJ2-1; D unclear. CDR3 length: 13 amino acids. V was clipped by 5 bases and J by 5 bases, with 11 bases between them. In germline, CDR1 is SGHRS, CDR2 YFSETQ. Full variable domain (outside the CDR3, taken from reference TRBV5-1 and TRBJ2-1): KAGVTQTPRYLIKTRGQQVTLSCSPISGHRSVSWYQQTPGQGLQFLFEYFSETQRNKGNFPGRFSGRQFSNSRSEMNVSTLELGDSALYLCASRETPDNEQFFGPGTRLTVL.

The chain recombines TRBV3-1 (or the pseudogene TRBV3-2) with TRBJ2-1, with 10 bases matching TRBD1. The V segment lost 2 bases and the J segment 6 bases; nucleotides outside the gene matches: 7. There are 16 residues in the CDR3. The germline gives CDR1 LGHDT, CDR2 YNNKEL (reference sequence). CDR3 sequence (DNA): TGTGCCAGCAGCCAAAGCGACAGGGGGCGCCTCAATGAGCAGTTCTTC. Its protein product is CASSQSDRGRLNEQFF.

The CDR3 region is CASSPGQGTQDTIYF. Written as DNA, the CDR3 is TGTGCCAGCAGCCCAGGACAGGGCACACAGGACACCATATATTTT. The genes are TRBV7-9 and TRBJ1-3; 8 positions match TRBD1. Germline V gene sequence: CDR1 SEHNR, CDR2 FQNEAQ (reference sequence). After removal of 5 bases from V and 8 bases from J, the junction contained 11 bases not matched to a gene. The CDR3 is 15 amino acids.

J is TRBJ2-2 and V is TRBV28; 9 bases line up with TRBD2. The CDR3 consists of 15 residues. The germline CDR1 and CDR2 sequences are MDHEN and SYDVKM. The J segment lost 6 bases and the V segment lost 6 bases, leaving 8 bases of the junction unmatched. The CDR3 spells CASSHLAGWAGELFF. CDR3 DNA sequence: TGTGCCAGCAGCCACCTAGCGGGATGGGCCGGGGAGCTGTTTTTT.

The rearrangement joins TRBV19 to TRBJ1-2, with D uncertain. The germline V gene encodes CDR1 LNHDA and CDR2 SQIVND (reference sequence). This CDR3 spans 15 amino acids. Trimming took 3 bases from V and 8 from J, leaving 19 bases between them. CDR3 nucleotide sequence: TGTGCCAGTAGTATCAGTTCATGGGAGAATCTCGGCTACACCTTC. Its protein product is CASSISSWENLGYTF. Filled out from reference TRBV19 and TRBJ1-2, the complete variable domain reads DGGITQSPKYLFRKEGQNVTLSCEQNLNHDAMYWYRQDPGQGLRLIYYSQIVNDFQKGDIAEGYSVSREKKESFPLTVTSAQKNPTAFYLCASSISSWENLGYTFGSGTRLTVV.

The chain couples TRBV3-1 (or the pseudogene TRBV3-2) to TRBJ1-3; 8 bases align to TRBD1. The V segment lost 2 bases and the J segment 4 bases; nucleotides outside the gene matches: 4. Germline lookup yields CDR1 LGHDT and CDR2 YNNKEL (reference sequence). The length of the CDR3 is 15 residues. CDR3 nucleotide sequence: TGTGCCAGCAGCCAATACCGGGACAGGGGAAACACCATATATTTT. Translating gives CASSQYRDRGNTIYF.

V usage is TRBV6-6 and J usage is TRBJ2-7; 9 bases match TRBD2. V shed 2 bases and J 5 bases; nucleotides not matched to a gene: 7. The CDR3 is 15 residues long. CDR1 MNHNY and CDR2 SVGAGI come from the germline V gene (reference sequence). CDR3 in amino acids: CASSYGLAGSDEQYF. In DNA, the CDR3 is TGTGCCAGCAGTTACGGGCTAGCGGGAAGCGACGAGCAGTACTTC.

V is TRBV19 and J is TRBJ1-2, with a weak D call TRBD1 (5 bases). Trimming stripped 2 bases from V and 4 bases from J, with 8 bases between. CDR1 is LNHDA, CDR2 SQIVND, per germline (reference sequence). The CDR3 is 13 residues long. CDR3 residues: CASSITGFYGYTF. The CDR3 coding sequence is TGTGCCAGTAGTATAACAGGATTCTATGGCTACACCTTC.

This sequence joins TRBV5-1 and TRBJ1-4, with TRBD1 identical over 9 bases. Trimming took 6 bases from V and 4 from J; bases not matched to a gene: 7. The CDR3 has 15 amino acids. Germline CDR1 SGHRS, CDR2 YFSETQ. This CDR3 reads CASTARTGVNEKLFF. The CDR3 region has the DNA TGCGCCAGCACCGCCCGGACAGGGGTTAATGAAAAACTGTTTTTT.

V and J are TRBV9 and TRBJ2-1, with 8 bases that match TRBD2. Germline CDR1 reads SGDLS; CDR2 reads YYNGEE. There are 18 residues in the CDR3. The V gene end was trimmed by 0 bases and the J gene end by 2 bases; junction bases not matched to a gene: 10. The CDR3 protein is CASSVATGASGPYNEQFF. The CDR3 nucleotides are TGTGCCAGCAGCGTAGCTACGGGGGCTAGCGGGCCCTACAATGAGCAGTTCTTC.

The chain combines TRBV9 with TRBJ1-3; a weak D match, TRBD1 (6 bases). The ends were cut back, 4 bases at V and 3 bases at J, with 11 bases in the middle. CDR1 and CDR2 from the germline V gene are SGDLS and YYNGEE. The CDR3 has 14 residues. CDR3 sequence reads: CASSKTTGGNTIYF. The CDR3 bases are TGTGCCAGCAGCAAAACGACAGGTGGAAACACCATATATTTT.

The chain is built from TRBV3-1 (or the pseudogene TRBV3-2) and TRBJ1-1; D call uncertain. The CDR3 spans 13 residues. Between the trimmed V and J ends, which lost 2 bases and 1 base, there was a span of 5 bases. Germline CDR1 LGHDT, CDR2 YNNKEL (reference sequence). CDR3 DNA: TGTGCCAGCAGCCAACGAGCGAACACTGAAGCTTTCTTT. Amino acids: CASSQRANTEAFF.

The V gene is TRBV6-5, the J gene TRBJ1-2, with 8 positions matching TRBD1. Germline values: CDR1 MNHEY, CDR2 SVGAGI. The V gene end was trimmed by 2 bases and the J gene end by 4 bases; junction bases not matched to a gene: 6. The CDR3 sequence is 15 residues long. CDR3 residues: CASSYDRGRIYGYTF. DNA of the CDR3: TGTGCCAGCAGTTACGACAGGGGACGGATCTATGGCTACACCTTC.

CDR3 sequence reads: CASSLDTGVETQYF. For the CDR3, the DNA is TGTGCCAGCAGCTTGGATACAGGGGTAGAGACCCAGTACTTC. The chain employs TRBV7-2 and TRBJ2-5; 7 bases agree with TRBD1. Germline CDR1 and CDR2: SGHTA and FQGNSA. V gave up 3 bases and J gave up 4 bases; unmatched junction bases: 5. There are 14 residues in the CDR3.

The chain couples TRBV5-1 to TRBJ2-5; tentative D call: TRBD1 (6 bases). Trimming pared 0 bases from V and 1 base from J, leaving 13 bases between. There are 16 residues in the CDR3. Germline loops: CDR1 SGHRS, CDR2 YFSETQ. DNA of the CDR3: TGCGCCAGCAGCTTGGGTACAGGGAGCCTCCAAGAGACCCAGTACTTC. It specifies CASSLGTGSLQETQYF.

The V gene is TRBV21-1, the J gene TRBJ2-1; TRBD1 is the table's D call and was not checked against the DNA. TRBV21-1 is a pseudogene locus. CDR3 size: 16 residues. The CDR3 is CASSNLAGTGNNEQFF. The CDR3 DNA reads as TGTGCCAGCAGCAACCTTGCCGGGACAGGTAACAATGAGCAGTTCTTC.

The chain carries TRBV11-2 and TRBJ1-6; 7 nucleotides align to TRBD1. This CDR3 region has 18 residues. Germline V CDR1 and CDR2: SGHAT, FQNNGV. Trimming cost V 5 bases and J 0 bases; bases outside gene matches: 10. CDR3: CASSRSTGLGSYNSPLHF. CDR3 sequence (DNA): TGTGCCAGCAGCCGTTCGACAGGGCTAGGCTCCTATAATTCACCCCTCCACTTT.

CDR3 nucleotides: TGTGCCACCGGGCAGATGGGTCAGCCCCAGCATTTT. Its protein product is CATGQMGQPQHF. The chain is built from TRBV24-1 and TRBJ1-5; D gene uncertain. This CDR3 region has 12 residues. Trimming shortened V by 9 bases and J by 6 bases, and 11 bases separated the two germline ends. CDR1 is KGHDR, CDR2 SFDVKD, per germline.

The rearrangement links TRBV6-1 to TRBJ1-5, with 7 bases aligning to TRBD1. This CDR3 is 16 amino acids long. The germline gives CDR1 MNHNS, CDR2 SASEGT. After removal of 3 bases from V and 3 bases from J, the junction contained 8 bases not matched to a gene. CDR3 protein: CASSDPGDSLNQPQHF. The CDR3 DNA reads as TGTGCCAGCAGTGACCCGGGGGACAGCCTCAATCAGCCCCAGCATTTT.